Detailed here is one TCR beta chain. Antigen specificity is unknown. These data originate in a study of T cell responses to AZD1222 COVID-19 vaccine. Clones were read by immunoSEQ multiplex PCR, and TCRdb kept only the in-frame ones, dropping some. This sample has about 150,000 clones, with roughly nine tenths found just once. V shed 6 bases and J 6 bases; nucleotides not matched to a gene: 12. The germline CDR1 and CDR2 sequences are LNHDA and SQIVND (reference sequence). This CDR3 is built from 16 residues. Notes on the study in general: Spike-specific TCR breadth and depth were elevated following two AZD1222 doses.

The sequencing here drew on peripheral blood, taken on day 0 of AZD1222 vaccination. The chain combines TRBV19 with TRBJ1-5; TRBD1 matches 9 bases. The TCR was taken from an adult in good health. Here the CDR3 reads CASSLHRDRVGQPQHF. In DNA, the CDR3 is TGTGCCAGTAGCTTACACCGGGACAGGGTCGGTCAGCCCCAGCATTTT.